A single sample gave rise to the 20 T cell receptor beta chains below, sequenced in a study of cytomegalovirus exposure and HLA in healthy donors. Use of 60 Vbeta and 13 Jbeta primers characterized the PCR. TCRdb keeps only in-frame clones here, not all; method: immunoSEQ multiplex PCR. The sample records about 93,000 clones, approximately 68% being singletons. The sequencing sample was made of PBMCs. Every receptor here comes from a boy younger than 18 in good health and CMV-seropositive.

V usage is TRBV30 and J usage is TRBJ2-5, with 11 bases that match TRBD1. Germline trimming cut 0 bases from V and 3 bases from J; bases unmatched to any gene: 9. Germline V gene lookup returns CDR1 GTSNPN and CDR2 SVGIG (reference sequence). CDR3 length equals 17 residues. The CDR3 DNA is TGTGCCTGGAGTGTAGGGCTGAGGACAGGGGGCAAAGAGACCCAGTACTTC. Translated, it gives CAWSVGLRTGGKETQYF. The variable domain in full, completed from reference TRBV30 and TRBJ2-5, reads SQTIHQWPATLVQPVGSPLSLECTVEGTSNPNLYWYRQAAGRGLQLLFYSVGIGQISSEVPQNLSASRPQDRQFILSSKKLLLSDSGFYLCAWSVGLRTGGKETQYFGPGTRLLVL.

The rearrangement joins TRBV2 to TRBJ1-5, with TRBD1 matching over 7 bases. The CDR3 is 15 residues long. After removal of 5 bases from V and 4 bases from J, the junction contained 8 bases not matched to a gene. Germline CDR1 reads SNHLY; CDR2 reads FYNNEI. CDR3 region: CASSLEGAGNQPQHF. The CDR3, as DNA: TGTGCCAGCAGTCTGGAGGGGGCGGGAAATCAGCCCCAGCATTTT.

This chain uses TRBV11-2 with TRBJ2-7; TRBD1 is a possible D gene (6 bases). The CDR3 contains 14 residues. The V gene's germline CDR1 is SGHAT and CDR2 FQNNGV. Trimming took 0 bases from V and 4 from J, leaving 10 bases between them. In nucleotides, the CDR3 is TGTGCCAGCAGCTTAGATCTAGGGGGTTACGAGCAGTACTTC. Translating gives CASSLDLGGYEQYF.

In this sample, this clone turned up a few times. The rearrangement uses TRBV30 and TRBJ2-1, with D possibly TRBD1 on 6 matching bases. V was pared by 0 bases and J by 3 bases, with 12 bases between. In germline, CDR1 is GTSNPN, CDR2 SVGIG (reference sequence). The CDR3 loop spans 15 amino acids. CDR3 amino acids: CAWSVLGQLYNEQFF. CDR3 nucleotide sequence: TGTGCCTGGAGTGTACTTGGACAGCTCTACAATGAGCAGTTCTTC.

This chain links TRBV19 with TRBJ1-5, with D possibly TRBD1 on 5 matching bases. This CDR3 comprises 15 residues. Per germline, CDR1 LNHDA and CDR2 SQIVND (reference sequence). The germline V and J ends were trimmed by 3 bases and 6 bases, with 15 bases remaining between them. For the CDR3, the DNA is TGTGCCAGTAGTATCGGTGGTACAGGACGTCAGCCCCAGCATTTT. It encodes CASSIGGTGRQPQHF.

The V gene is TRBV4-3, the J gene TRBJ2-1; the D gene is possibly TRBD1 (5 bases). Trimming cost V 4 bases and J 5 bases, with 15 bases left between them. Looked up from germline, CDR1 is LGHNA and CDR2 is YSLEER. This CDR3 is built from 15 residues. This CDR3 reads CASSRTPSTNNEQFF. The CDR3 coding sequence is TGCGCCAGCAGCCGGACACCGAGCACCAACAATGAGCAGTTCTTC.

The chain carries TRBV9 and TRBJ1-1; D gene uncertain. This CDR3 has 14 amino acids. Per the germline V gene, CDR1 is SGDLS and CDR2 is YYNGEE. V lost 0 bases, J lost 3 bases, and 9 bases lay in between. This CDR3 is CASSVGNGDTEAFF. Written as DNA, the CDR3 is TGTGCCAGCAGCGTAGGTAACGGGGACACTGAAGCTTTCTTT.

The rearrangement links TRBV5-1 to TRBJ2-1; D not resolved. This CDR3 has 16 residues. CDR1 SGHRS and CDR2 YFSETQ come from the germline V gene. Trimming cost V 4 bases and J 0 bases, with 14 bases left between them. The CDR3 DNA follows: TGCGCCAGCAGCGCCGCAGCAGGTAGCTCCTACAATGAGCAGTTCTTC. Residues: CASSAAAGSSYNEQFF. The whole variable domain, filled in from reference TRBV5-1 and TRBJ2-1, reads KAGVTQTPRYLIKTRGQQVTLSCSPISGHRSVSWYQQTPGQGLQFLFEYFSETQRNKGNFPGRFSGRQFSNSRSEMNVSTLELGDSALYLCASSAAAGSSYNEQFFGPGTRLTVL.

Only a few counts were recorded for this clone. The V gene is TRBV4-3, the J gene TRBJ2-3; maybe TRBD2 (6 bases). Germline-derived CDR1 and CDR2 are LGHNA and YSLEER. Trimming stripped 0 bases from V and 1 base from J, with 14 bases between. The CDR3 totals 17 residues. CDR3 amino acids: CASSQEPQVAGTDTQYF. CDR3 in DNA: TGCGCCAGCAGCCAAGAACCCCAGGTAGCGGGCACAGATACGCAGTATTTT.

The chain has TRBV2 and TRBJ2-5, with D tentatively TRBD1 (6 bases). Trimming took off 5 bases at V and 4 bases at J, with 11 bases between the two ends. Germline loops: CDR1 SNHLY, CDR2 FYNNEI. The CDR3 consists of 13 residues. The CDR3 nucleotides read TGTGCCAGCAGTACTAACAGGGCAGAGACCCAGTACTTC. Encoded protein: CASSTNRAETQYF.

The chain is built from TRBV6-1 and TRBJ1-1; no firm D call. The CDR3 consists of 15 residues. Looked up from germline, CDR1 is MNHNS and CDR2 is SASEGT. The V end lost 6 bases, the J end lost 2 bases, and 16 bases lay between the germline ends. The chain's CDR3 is CASRVSTNGNTEAFF. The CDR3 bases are TGTGCCAGCAGGGTGTCGACAAACGGTAACACTGAAGCTTTCTTT.

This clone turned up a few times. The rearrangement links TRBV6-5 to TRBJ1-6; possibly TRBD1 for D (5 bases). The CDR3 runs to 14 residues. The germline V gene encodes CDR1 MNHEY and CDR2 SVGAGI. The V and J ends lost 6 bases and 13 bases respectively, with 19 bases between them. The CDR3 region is CASSDGHSAFPLHF. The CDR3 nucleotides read TGTGCCAGCAGCGATGGACACAGCGCCTTCCCCCTCCACTTT.

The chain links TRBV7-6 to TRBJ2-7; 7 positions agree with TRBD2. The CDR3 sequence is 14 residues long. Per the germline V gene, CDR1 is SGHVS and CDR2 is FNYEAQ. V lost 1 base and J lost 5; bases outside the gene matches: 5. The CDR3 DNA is TGTGCCAGCAGCTTAGGCGGGGGAGCAGACGAGCAGTACTTC. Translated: CASSLGGGADEQYF.

CDR3 protein: CASSLWEESYEQYF. CDR3 DNA: TGTGCCAGCAGCTTATGGGAGGAATCCTACGAGCAGTACTTC. V gene TRBV7-2 combines with J gene TRBJ2-7; the D gene is possibly TRBD2 (6 bases). Trimming cost V 2 bases and J 1 base, with 9 bases left between them. CDR1 SGHTA and CDR2 FQGNSA come from the germline V gene. The CDR3 has 14 residues.

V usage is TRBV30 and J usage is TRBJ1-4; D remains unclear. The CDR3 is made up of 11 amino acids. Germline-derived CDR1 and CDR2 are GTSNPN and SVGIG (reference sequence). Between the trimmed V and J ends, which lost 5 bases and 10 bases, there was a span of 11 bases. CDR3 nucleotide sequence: TGTGCCTGGGAGGTGTCCGGAAAACTGTTTTTT. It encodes CAWEVSGKLFF. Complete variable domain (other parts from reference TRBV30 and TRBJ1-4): SQTIHQWPATLVQPVGSPLSLECTVEGTSNPNLYWYRQAAGRGLQLLFYSVGIGQISSEVPQNLSASRPQDRQFILSSKKLLLSDSGFYLCAWEVSGKLFFGSGTQLSVL.

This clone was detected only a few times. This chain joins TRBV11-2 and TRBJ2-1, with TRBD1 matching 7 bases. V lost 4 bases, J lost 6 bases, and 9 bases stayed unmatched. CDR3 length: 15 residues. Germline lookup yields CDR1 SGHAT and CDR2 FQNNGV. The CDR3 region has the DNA TGTGCCAGCAGCTCCCATTCGGGACAGCCCAATGAGCAGTTCTTC. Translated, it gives CASSSHSGQPNEQFF.

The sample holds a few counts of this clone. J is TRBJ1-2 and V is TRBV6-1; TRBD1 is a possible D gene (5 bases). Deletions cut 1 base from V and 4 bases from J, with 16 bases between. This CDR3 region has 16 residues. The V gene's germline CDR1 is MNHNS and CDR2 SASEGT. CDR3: CASSEGWRGGIYGYTF. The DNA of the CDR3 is TGTGCCAGCAGTGAAGGATGGAGGGGAGGGATCTATGGCTACACCTTC.

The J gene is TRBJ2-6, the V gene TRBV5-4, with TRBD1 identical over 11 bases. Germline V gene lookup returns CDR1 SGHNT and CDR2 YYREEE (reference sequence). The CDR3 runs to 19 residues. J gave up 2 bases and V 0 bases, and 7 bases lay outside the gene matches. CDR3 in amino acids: CASSLGMDRGRAGANVLTF. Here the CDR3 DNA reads TGTGCCAGCAGCTTGGGTATGGACAGGGGGCGTGCTGGGGCCAACGTCCTGACTTTC. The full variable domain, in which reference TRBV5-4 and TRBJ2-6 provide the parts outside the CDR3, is ETGVTQSPTHLIKTRGQQVTLRCSSQSGHNTVSWYQQALGQGPQFIFQYYREEENGRGNFPPRFSGLQFPNYSSELNVNALELDDSALYLCASSLGMDRGRAGANVLTFGAGSRLTVL.

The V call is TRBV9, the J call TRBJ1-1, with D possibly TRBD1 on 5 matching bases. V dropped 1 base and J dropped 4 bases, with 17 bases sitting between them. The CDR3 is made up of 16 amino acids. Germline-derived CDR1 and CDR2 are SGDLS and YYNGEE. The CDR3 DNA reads TGTGCCAGCAGCGTACTAGAGTGGTCAAGGGGCACTGAAGCTTTCTTT. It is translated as CASSVLEWSRGTEAFF.

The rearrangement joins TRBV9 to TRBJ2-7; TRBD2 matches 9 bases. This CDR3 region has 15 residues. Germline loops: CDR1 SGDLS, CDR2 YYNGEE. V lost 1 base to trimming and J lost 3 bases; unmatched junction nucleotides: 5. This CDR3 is CASSVSSGGFYEQYF. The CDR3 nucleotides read TGTGCCAGCAGCGTAAGTAGCGGGGGTTTCTACGAGCAGTACTTC. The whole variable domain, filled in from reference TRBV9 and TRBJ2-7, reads DSGVTQTPKHLITATGQRVTLRCSPRSGDLSVYWYQQSLDQGLQFLIQYYNGEERAKGNILERFSAQQFPDLHSELNLSSLELGDSALYFCASSVSSGGFYEQYFGPGTRLTVT.